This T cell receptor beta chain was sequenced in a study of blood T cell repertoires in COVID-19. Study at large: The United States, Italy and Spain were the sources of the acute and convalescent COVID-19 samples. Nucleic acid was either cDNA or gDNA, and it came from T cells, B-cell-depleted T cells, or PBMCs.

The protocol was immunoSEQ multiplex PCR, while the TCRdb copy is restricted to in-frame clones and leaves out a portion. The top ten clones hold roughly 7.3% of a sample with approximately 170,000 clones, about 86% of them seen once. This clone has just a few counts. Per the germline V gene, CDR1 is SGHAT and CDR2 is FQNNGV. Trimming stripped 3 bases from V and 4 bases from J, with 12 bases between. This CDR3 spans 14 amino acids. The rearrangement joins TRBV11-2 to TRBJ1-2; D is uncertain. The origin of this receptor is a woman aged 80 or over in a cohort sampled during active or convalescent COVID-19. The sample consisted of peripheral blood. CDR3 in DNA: TGTGCCAGCAGCTTTTTGGGGAGTCCCTATGGCTACACCTTC. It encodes CASSFLGSPYGYTF.